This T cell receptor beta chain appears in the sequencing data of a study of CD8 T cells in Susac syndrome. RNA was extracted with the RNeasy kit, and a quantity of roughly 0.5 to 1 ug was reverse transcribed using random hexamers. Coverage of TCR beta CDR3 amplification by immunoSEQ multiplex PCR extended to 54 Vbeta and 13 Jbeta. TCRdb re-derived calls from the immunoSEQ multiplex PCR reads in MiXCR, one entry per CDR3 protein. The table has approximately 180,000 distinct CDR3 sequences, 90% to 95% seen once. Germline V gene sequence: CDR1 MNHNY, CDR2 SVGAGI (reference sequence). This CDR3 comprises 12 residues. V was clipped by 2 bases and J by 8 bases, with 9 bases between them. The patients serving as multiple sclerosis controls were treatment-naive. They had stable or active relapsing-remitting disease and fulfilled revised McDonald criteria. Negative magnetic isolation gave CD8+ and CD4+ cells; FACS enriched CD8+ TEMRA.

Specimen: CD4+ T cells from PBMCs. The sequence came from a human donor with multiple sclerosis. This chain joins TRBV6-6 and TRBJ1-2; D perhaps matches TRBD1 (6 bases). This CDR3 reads CASSYLGAGYTF. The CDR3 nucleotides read TGTGCCAGCAGTTACCTGGGGGCCGGCTACACCTTC.